This T cell receptor beta chain was sequenced for a study of T-cell reconstitution after alpha-beta-depleted transplantation in children. This CDR3 comprises 16 residues. Germline loops: CDR1 KGHDR, CDR2 SFDVKD. Trimming cost V 9 bases and J 3 bases, with 19 bases left between them. Preparation of the TCRbeta library used unique molecular identifiers. TCRdb fed the PCR reads into MiXCR, producing one record per CDR3 protein. The sample has fewer than 550,000 distinct CDR3 sequences, 11% seen once. The TCR comes from a female patient between 2 and 15 years old who had a stem cell transplant for aplastic anemia, so the T cells may come from the graft donor. The sequencing used PBMCs, mostly from graft donor cells, collected 180 days after TCRalphabeta/CD19-depleted stem cell transplant. The chain links TRBV24-1 to TRBJ2-2, with D possibly matching TRBD1 (8 bases). The CDR3 sequence is CATGGGQVLDTGELFF. CDR3 nucleotides: TGTGCCACCGGGGGGGGACAGGTCCTAGACACCGGGGAGCTGTTTTTT.